This T cell receptor (beta chain) emerged from a study of cytomegalovirus exposure and HLA in healthy donors. Study findings and constraints: Productive status was seen about 87% or about 30% of the time for most TCR beta V segments in an earlier analysis. Trimming of TCR beta V- and J-genes showed a link, identified in a later analysis, to a missense DCLRE1C variant.

Germline trimming cut 4 bases from V and 0 bases from J; bases unmatched to any gene: 3. The CDR3 has 16 residues. CDR1 LGHNA and CDR2 YNFKEQ come from the germline V gene. A remark on this clone: No antigen is known for it.

With 60 Vbeta and 13 Jbeta primers, the PCR was carried out. Clones were sequenced by immunoSEQ multiplex PCR, and TCRdb holds only the in-frame ones, with some missing. The sample consists of approximately 77,000 clones, roughly 76% of them appearing once. The material sequenced was PBMCs. The TCR was taken from a male donor in good health and CMV-seropositive. The rearrangement joins TRBV4-2 to TRBJ2-3; TRBD2 aligns across 11 bases. The CDR3 DNA reads TGTGCCAGCAGCCGTGGGACTAGCGGAAGCACAGATACGCAGTATTTT. Protein sequence: CASSRGTSGSTDTQYF.